A single sample gave rise to the 32 T cell receptor beta chains below, sequenced in a study of control samples from healthy donors and cancer patients. The table came from immunoSEQ multiplex PCR; TCRdb's copy has only in-frame clones and leaves some out. The repertoire holds 200,000 or so clones, with just under 95% as singletons. Sequenced: blood. The source is a man aged 50 to 60 in good health.

V gene TRBV24-1 combines with J gene TRBJ2-5, with unresolved D. The CDR3 length is 16 residues. Trimming removed 2 bases at V and 1 base at J, with 13 bases between. Germline values: CDR1 KGHDR, CDR2 SFDVKD. In nucleotides, the CDR3 is TGTGCCACCAGTGATTCCCGACTGGCTAGCCAAGAGACCCAGTACTTC. Translating gives CATSDSRLASQETQYF.

This clone was detected once. The chain combines TRBV7-2 with TRBJ2-1, with 8 bases aligning to TRBD2. The CDR3 is 15 residues long. J lost 3 bases, V lost 1 base, and 2 bases had no gene match. Germline assignment: CDR1 SGHTA and CDR2 FQGNSA. The CDR3 is CASSLDRGGYNEQFF. CDR3 coding DNA: TGTGCCAGCAGCTTAGACCGGGGGGGCTACAATGAGCAGTTCTTC. The full variable domain, its missing parts supplied by reference TRBV7-2 and TRBJ2-1, is GAGVSQSPSNKVTEKGKDVELRCDPISGHTALYWYRQSLGQGLEFLIYFQGNSAPDKSGLPSDRFSAERTGGSVSTLTIQRTQQEDSAVYLCASSLDRGGYNEQFFGPGTRLTVL.

This clone was observed a handful of times. The V gene is TRBV6-6, the J gene TRBJ2-7; D is undetermined. Germline CDR1 MNHNY, CDR2 SVGAGI (reference sequence). This CDR3 has 12 amino acids. The V and J ends lost 4 bases and 3 bases respectively, with 7 bases between them. DNA of the CDR3: TGTGCCAGCAGTTCGACGGACTACGAGCAGTACGTC. It yields the protein CASSSTDYEQYV.

This sequence joins TRBV11-3 and TRBJ2-2; no clear D. The germline V gene has CDR1 SGHNT and CDR2 YENEEA. The ends were cut back, 2 bases at V and 4 bases at J, with 11 bases in the middle. The CDR3 consists of 15 residues. CDR3 in amino acids: CASSLTLASTGELFF. CDR3 DNA sequence: TGTGCCAGCAGCTTAACTCTGGCTAGCACCGGGGAGCTGTTTTTT.

The chain combines TRBV5-1 with TRBJ2-1, with D possibly TRBD2 on 7 matching bases. CDR1 is SGHRS and CDR2 is YFSETQ in the germline V gene. The CDR3 extends over 16 amino acids. Trimming pared 0 bases from V and 7 bases from J, leaving 17 bases between. CDR3 DNA sequence: TGCGCCAGCAGCTTGGTATCTGCGGGGGACACAAATGAGCAGTTCTTC. This gives the protein CASSLVSAGDTNEQFF.

The V gene is TRBV9, the J gene TRBJ2-7, with 9 bases fitting TRBD1. V shed 3 bases, J shed 3 bases, and the junction held 4 bases outside the gene matches. The CDR3 is 14 amino acids. Germline values: CDR1 SGDLS, CDR2 YYNGEE. CDR3 DNA: TGTGCCAGCAGCGCGGACAGGGGTGGCTACGAGCAGTACTTC. Protein: CASSADRGGYEQYF. Combining the CDR3 with reference TRBV9 and TRBJ2-7 gives the whole variable domain DSGVTQTPKHLITATGQRVTLRCSPRSGDLSVYWYQQSLDQGLQFLIQYYNGEERAKGNILERFSAQQFPDLHSELNLSSLELGDSALYFCASSADRGGYEQYFGPGTRLTVT.

This chain uses TRBV6-5 with TRBJ1-1, with a weak D call TRBD1 (6 bases). The germline gives CDR1 MNHEY, CDR2 SVGAGI. CDR3 length equals 14 residues. V shed 5 bases and J shed 5 bases, with 15 bases lying between them. CDR3 DNA sequence: TGTGCCAGCAGTCAACCGGGACACTTAACTGAAGCTTTCTTT. Its protein is CASSQPGHLTEAFF.

The chain links TRBV5-1 to TRBJ2-2; TRBD2 is a possible D gene (7 bases). This CDR3 contains 17 residues. Germline values: CDR1 SGHRS, CDR2 YFSETQ. Trimming stripped 1 base from V and 5 bases from J, with 18 bases between. The CDR3 DNA reads as TGCGCCAGCAGCTTGAAAGGGGGGGCCCGTGTAACCGGGGAGCTGTTTTTT. This codes for CASSLKGGARVTGELFF.

The gene calls are TRBV6-2 or TRBV6-3 and TRBJ2-7; perhaps D is TRBD1 or TRBD2 (5 bases each). Trimming took off 3 bases at V and 6 bases at J, with 12 bases between the two ends. This CDR3 has 13 amino acids. Germline-derived CDR1 and CDR2 are MNHEY and SVGEGT. CDR3 coding DNA: TGTGCCAGCAGTTATGTGGGGGAGTCCGAGCAGTACTTC. Translated, it gives CASSYVGESEQYF.

The table lists this clone with a count of one. Within the sample, other DNA sequences also encode this same CDR3. The chain combines TRBV5-1 with TRBJ1-5, with a possible D match to TRBD1 (5 bases). The CDR3 runs to 14 residues. Germline-derived CDR1 and CDR2 are SGHRS and YFSETQ. The ends were cut back, 0 bases at V and 2 bases at J, with 6 bases in the middle. CDR3 coding DNA: TGCGCCAGCAGCTTGGGGGGACGCAATCAGCCCCAGCATTTT. It is translated as CASSLGGRNQPQHF.

This chain uses TRBV24-1 with TRBJ1-2; D not resolved. Trimming pared 3 bases from V and 4 bases from J, leaving 8 bases between. Germline CDR1 is KGHDR and CDR2 is SFDVKD. The CDR3 has 13 amino acids. The CDR3 DNA sequence: TGTGCCACCAGTGATACAGACTTCTATGGCTACACCTTC. Protein product: CATSDTDFYGYTF.

The CDR3 reads CASSLRQGAWNEQFF. Written as DNA, the CDR3 is TGTGCCAGCAGCCTTCGACAGGGGGCGTGGAATGAGCAGTTCTTC. The rearrangement joins TRBV7-9 to TRBJ2-1; TRBD1 aligns across 10 bases. CDR1 and CDR2 from the germline V gene are SEHNR and FQNEAQ (reference sequence). The trim removed 5 bases at V and 7 bases at J, leaving 8 bases unmatched. The CDR3 length is 15 residues.

V usage is TRBV5-4 and J usage is TRBJ1-1; TRBD1 is a possible D gene (5 bases). CDR3 length: 15 residues. Germline loops: CDR1 SGHNT, CDR2 YYREEE (reference sequence). V lost 0 bases, J lost 6 bases, and 15 bases lay in between. DNA for the CDR3: TGTGCCAGCAGCTTGGCCTTGCAGGGTGGTGCTGAAGCTTTCTTT. Residues: CASSLALQGGAEAFF.

The chain employs TRBV29-1 and TRBJ2-7, with no clear D. V lost 0 bases, J lost 2 bases, and 11 bases lay in between. The length of the CDR3 is 14 residues. CDR1 and CDR2 from the germline V gene are SQVTM and ANQGSEA. The CDR3 protein is CSVEEYERAYEQYF. The CDR3 DNA sequence: TGCAGCGTTGAAGAGTATGAGCGAGCCTACGAGCAGTACTTC.

The chain combines TRBV28 with TRBJ2-7; 9 bases match TRBD2. This CDR3 comprises 13 residues. Germline V gene data show CDR1 as MDHEN and CDR2 as SYDVKM. Trimming cost V 6 bases and J 3 bases; bases outside gene matches: 3. CDR3 nucleotide sequence: TGTGCCAGCAGGAGCGGGGGGCTCTACGAGCAGTACTTC. Translation gives CASRSGGLYEQYF.

This chain joins TRBV5-1 and TRBJ2-1, with a possible D match to TRBD1 (6 bases). Germline lookup yields CDR1 SGHRS and CDR2 YFSETQ. Trimming cost V 4 bases and J 8 bases, with 19 bases left between them. The CDR3 extends over 15 amino acids. The CDR3 sequence is CASSQPGQGGDEQFF. CDR3 DNA: TGCGCCAGCAGCCAACCGGGACAAGGAGGAGATGAGCAGTTCTTC.

The J gene is TRBJ1-1, the V gene TRBV27, with TRBD1 matching 8 bases. The CDR3 runs to 15 residues. J lost 5 bases, V lost 0 bases, and 5 bases had no gene match. Germline V gives CDR1 MNHEY, CDR2 SMNVEV (reference sequence). The CDR3 DNA sequence: TGTGCCAGCAGTTTATCCGACAGGGGAGGAACTGAAGCTTTCTTT. Amino acids: CASSLSDRGGTEAFF.

The chain joins TRBV2 to TRBJ1-6, with D uncertain. V was trimmed by 8 bases and J by 0 bases, leaving 8 bases between them. The CDR3 totals 14 residues. Germline-derived CDR1 and CDR2 are SNHLY and FYNNEI. Here the CDR3 DNA reads TGTGCCAGCTTGCCCAGCTCCTATAATTCACCCCTCCACTTT. Translation gives CASLPSSYNSPLHF.

The CDR3 DNA reads TGTGCCAGCAGCTGGGGAAACTATCTCAACACCGGGGAGCTGTTTTTT. Residues: CASSWGNYLNTGELFF. V and J are TRBV5-5 and TRBJ2-2, with D uncertain. The CDR3 has 16 amino acids. Germline V gives CDR1 SGHKS, CDR2 YYEKEE (reference sequence). Trimming left V 3 bases short and J 2 bases short, with 14 bases between.

J is TRBJ2-1 and V is TRBV29-1; a possible D gene is TRBD2 (5 bases). The V gene's germline CDR1 is SQVTM and CDR2 ANQGSEA. Trimming took 6 bases from V and 4 from J, leaving 13 bases between them. This CDR3 region has 13 residues. The CDR3: CSVRRPSYNEQFF. CDR3 in DNA: TGCAGCGTCAGGAGGCCTTCTTACAATGAGCAGTTCTTC.

The chain uses TRBV5-1 and TRBJ1-2; D perhaps matches TRBD1 (5 bases). The germline V gene has CDR1 SGHRS and CDR2 YFSETQ. V lost 4 bases and J 0 bases, leaving 16 bases between the germline ends. The CDR3 extends over 16 amino acids. The CDR3 coding sequence is TGCGCCAGCAGCCCCCGGGACGCTACAGCTAACTATGGCTACACCTTC. It codes for CASSPRDATANYGYTF.

The CDR3 DNA sequence: TGTGCCAGCAGCCTACTTCTGGTTGGTGGGGCCAACGTCCTGACTTTC. This codes for CASSLLLVGGANVLTF. V gene TRBV21-1 combines with J gene TRBJ2-6; the tabulated D call, TRBD2, remains unverified against the DNA. TRBV21-1 is given as a pseudogene. The CDR3 runs to 16 residues.

V gene TRBV28 combines with J gene TRBJ1-6; D gene ambiguous. Germline loops: CDR1 MDHEN, CDR2 SYDVKM. Trimming left V 7 bases short and J 8 bases short, with 9 bases between. The CDR3 has 12 residues. The CDR3 DNA reads as TGTGCCAGCAAACTAAAAGATTCACCCCTCCACTTT. Amino acid sequence: CASKLKDSPLHF. Supplemented by reference TRBV28 and TRBJ1-6, the full variable domain reads DVKVTQSSRYLVKRTGEKVFLECVQDMDHENMFWYRQDPGLGLRLIYFSYDVKMKEKGDIPEGYSVSREKKERFSLILESASTNQTSMYLCASKLKDSPLHFGNGTRLTVT.

This rearrangement joins TRBV11-2 to TRBJ2-4; a possible D gene is TRBD2 (6 bases). The germline V gene has CDR1 SGHAT and CDR2 FQNNGV. V was clipped by 3 bases and J by 0 bases, with 9 bases between them. This CDR3 is 15 amino acids long. The CDR3 region has the DNA TGTGCCAGCAGCTTTGGGGGGACAGCCAAAAACATTCAGTACTTC. This encodes CASSFGGTAKNIQYF.

The chain joins TRBV7-3 to TRBJ2-1, with TRBD2 matching 11 bases. Germline CDR1 reads SGHTA; CDR2 reads FQGTGA. The V segment lost 2 bases and the J segment 9 bases; nucleotides outside the gene matches: 6. The length of the CDR3 is 15 residues. CDR3 in DNA: TGTGCCAGCAGCTTATTAGCGGGGGGGCCCACTGAGCAGTTCTTC. It specifies CASSLLAGGPTEQFF. The full variable domain, completed using reference TRBV7-3 and TRBJ2-1, is GAGVSQTPSNKVTEKGKYVELRCDPISGHTALYWYRQSLGQGPEFLIYFQGTGAADDSGLPNDRFFAVRPEGSVSTLKIQRTERGDSAVYLCASSLLAGGPTEQFFGPGTRLTVL.

The gene calls are TRBV11-2 and TRBJ1-1; D may be TRBD1 (5 bases). V was pared by 2 bases and J by 1 base, with 11 bases between. Looked up from germline, CDR1 is SGHAT and CDR2 is FQNNGV. CDR3 length equals 15 residues. In nucleotides, the CDR3 is TGTGCCAGCAGCTTATGGGCAGGGTCGAACACTGAAGCTTTCTTT. The encoded protein is CASSLWAGSNTEAFF.

This clone was seen only a few times. The CDR3 bases are TGTGCCAGCACCTCTCCCGGGACAGCCAATTCACCCCTCCACTTT. This sequence encodes CASTSPGTANSPLHF. J is TRBJ1-6 and V is TRBV28; 7 positions agree with TRBD1. Unmatched junction bases numbered 10, after V lost 7 bases and J lost 7 bases. The CDR3 is 15 residues long. CDR1 MDHEN and CDR2 SYDVKM come from the germline V gene.

The genes are TRBV19 and TRBJ1-1, with D unclear. Trimming stripped 6 bases from V and 3 bases from J, with 11 bases between. CDR1 is LNHDA, CDR2 SQIVND, per germline (reference sequence). The length of the CDR3 is 13 residues. The DNA of the CDR3 is TGTGCCAGTAGACCTCAGGCATACACTGAAGCTTTCTTT. Protein product: CASRPQAYTEAFF.

CDR3 residues: CASSLDLERGPTF. In nucleotides, the CDR3 is TGTGCCAGCAGCTTAGATCTGGAGAGGGGCCCCACCTTC. The V gene is TRBV11-2, the J gene TRBJ1-2, with D possibly being TRBD1 (5 bases). Germline V lookup: CDR1 SGHAT, CDR2 FQNNGV. The CDR3 length is 13 residues. Trimming removed 0 bases at V and 13 bases at J, with 15 bases between.

V is TRBV12-3 or TRBV12-4 and J is TRBJ2-5; possible D gene TRBD1, 6 bases. Trimming took 6 bases from V and 3 from J, leaving 8 bases between them. The CDR3 sequence is 12 residues long. The CDR3 DNA sequence: TGTGCCAGCAGCCGGACAGAAGAGACCCAGTACTTC. It is translated as CASSRTEETQYF.

This rearrangement joins TRBV28 to TRBJ1-1; no reliable D call. Trimming stripped 7 bases from V and 2 bases from J, with 11 bases between. This CDR3 is built from 13 residues. The V gene's germline CDR1 is MDHEN and CDR2 SYDVKM. In nucleotides, the CDR3 is TGTGCCAGCATTTCTCGGAGTAACACTGAAGCTTTCTTT. Amino acids: CASISRSNTEAFF. Filled out from reference TRBV28 and TRBJ1-1, the complete variable domain reads DVKVTQSSRYLVKRTGEKVFLECVQDMDHENMFWYRQDPGLGLRLIYFSYDVKMKEKGDIPEGYSVSREKKERFSLILESASTNQTSMYLCASISRSNTEAFFGQGTRLTVV.

V is TRBV2 and J is TRBJ1-5; a possible D gene is TRBD1 (6 bases). This CDR3 has 13 residues. Trimming removed 7 bases at V and 6 bases at J, with 13 bases between. The germline V gene encodes CDR1 SNHLY and CDR2 FYNNEI. The CDR3 protein is CASNRRGRQPQHF. CDR3 nucleotides: TGTGCCAGCAACCGACGGGGGCGTCAGCCCCAGCATTTT.